Following are 18 T cell receptor beta chains from one sample sequenced in a study of CD8+ T cells in alopecia areata. The authors extracted RNA and reverse transcribed it into cDNA as the sequencing template. Assay: immunoSEQ multiplex PCR; the TCRdb copy retains only in-frame clones and omits some. This sample has about 130,000 clones; approximately 49% occur once, and the top ten carry over 15%. This sample comprised CD8+ T cells sorted from blood, obtained at week 0. Every receptor here comes from a human donor with alopecia areata.

CDR3 amino acids: CASSVVGGTGELFF. Here the CDR3 DNA reads TGTGCCAGCAGTGTAGTAGGGGGGACCGGGGAGCTGTTTTTT. This rearrangement joins TRBV25-1 to TRBJ2-2; the D gene could be TRBD1 or TRBD2 (6 bases each). CDR3 size: 14 residues. CDR1 is MGHDK, CDR2 SYGVNS, per germline. Trimming left V 4 bases short and J 5 bases short, with 11 bases between.

This clone was seen more than once but under ten times. The gene calls are TRBV30 and TRBJ1-4; D ambiguous. Deletions cut 3 bases from V and 6 bases from J, with 11 bases between. Per germline, CDR1 GTSNPN and CDR2 SVGIG (reference sequence). This CDR3 contains 13 residues. CDR3 region: CAWSVDVDEKLFF. The CDR3 DNA follows: TGTGCCTGGAGCGTGGACGTCGATGAAAAACTGTTTTTT.

The genes are TRBV6-5 and TRBJ1-2; D remains ambiguous. V gave up 0 bases and J gave up 3 bases, with 11 bases separating them. The germline gives CDR1 MNHEY, CDR2 SVGAGI. The CDR3 is 15 residues long. The CDR3 here is CASSYSDEDDYGYTF. The DNA of the CDR3 is TGTGCCAGCAGTTACTCGGACGAAGACGACTATGGCTACACCTTC.

V and J are TRBV27 and TRBJ2-1, with D possibly TRBD1 on 6 matching bases. Germline V lookup: CDR1 MNHEY, CDR2 SMNVEV (reference sequence). V was trimmed by 5 bases and J by 4 bases, leaving 15 bases between them. The CDR3 runs to 15 residues. The CDR3 spells CASSGGLGQYNEQFF. The CDR3 DNA sequence: TGTGCCAGCAGTGGGGGTCTCGGACAGTACAATGAGCAGTTCTTC.

This clone was seen once. This chain joins TRBV6-5 and TRBJ2-4; D remains ambiguous. V dropped 4 bases and J dropped 2 bases, with 9 bases sitting between them. The CDR3 is made up of 14 amino acids. Germline CDR1 MNHEY, CDR2 SVGAGI. The CDR3 DNA follows: TGTGCCAGCAGTTTGCACCCGACCAAAAACATTCAGTACTTC. The encoded protein is CASSLHPTKNIQYF.

This sequence joins TRBV5-1 and TRBJ2-7; D gene uncertain. The germline V gene encodes CDR1 SGHRS and CDR2 YFSETQ. V was clipped by 0 bases and J by 0 bases, with 4 bases between them. This CDR3 comprises 13 residues. CDR3 in DNA: TGCGCCAGCAGCTTGGAAGACTCCTACGAGCAGTACTTC. Translation: CASSLEDSYEQYF.

The V and J genes are TRBV4-1 and TRBJ1-2, with D unclear. This CDR3 has 14 amino acids. V was trimmed by 0 bases and J by 8 bases, leaving 13 bases between them. Germline V gives CDR1 MGHRA, CDR2 YSYEKL. The CDR3: CASSQDFDFYGYTF. As DNA, the CDR3 is TGCGCCAGCAGCCAAGATTTCGATTTCTACGGCTACACCTTC.

The J gene is TRBJ2-3, the V gene TRBV13, with D unclear. Germline CDR1 and CDR2: PRHDT and FYEKMQ (reference sequence). The CDR3 runs to 13 residues. Trimming took 3 bases from V and 2 from J, leaving 6 bases between them. The CDR3 coding sequence is TGTGCCAGCAGCTTGATAAACACAGATACGCAGTATTTT. Translating gives CASSLINTDTQYF.

The chain joins TRBV13 to TRBJ2-3; 8 bases fit TRBD1. Germline V gene lookup returns CDR1 PRHDT and CDR2 FYEKMQ (reference sequence). The CDR3 loop spans 15 amino acids. Trimming took 5 bases from V and 6 from J; bases not matched to a gene: 10. CDR3 in amino acids: CASSPPGQATDTQYF. The CDR3 nucleotides are TGTGCCAGCAGCCCTCCGGGACAGGCAACGGATACGCAGTATTTT.

The V and J genes are TRBV10-3 and TRBJ2-3; the D call may be TRBD1 or TRBD2 (5 bases each). This CDR3 is built from 13 residues. Germline-derived CDR1 and CDR2 are ENHRY and SYGVKD. Trimming shortened V by 11 bases and J by 2 bases, and 14 bases separated the two germline ends. The DNA for the CDR3 is TGTGCCTTCCGGGACCAAAACACAGATACGCAGTATTTT. Its translation is CAFRDQNTDTQYF.

In this sample, this clone turned up a few times. V usage is TRBV27 and J usage is TRBJ1-5; TRBD1 is a possible D gene (5 bases). The CDR3 has 14 amino acids. The ends were cut back, 6 bases at V and 4 bases at J, with 13 bases in the middle. Looked up from germline, CDR1 is MNHEY and CDR2 is SMNVEV (reference sequence). The DNA of the CDR3 is TGTGCCAGCAGCGACAGCTCCGGGAATCAGCCCCAGCATTTT. It codes for CASSDSSGNQPQHF.

The rearrangement uses TRBV5-1 and TRBJ2-5; 7 bases match TRBD1. Losses at the gene ends were 4 bases for V and 4 bases for J; bases not matched to a gene: 7. In germline, CDR1 is SGHRS, CDR2 YFSETQ. There are 14 residues in the CDR3. The CDR3 DNA reads TGCGCCAGCAGCCCTGCCGACAGGGTAGAGACCCAGTACTTC. Translating it yields CASSPADRVETQYF.

This clone was picked up a small number of times. The V call is TRBV4-1, the J call TRBJ2-3, with no clear D. Trimming stripped 2 bases from V and 6 bases from J, with 9 bases between. Germline-derived CDR1 and CDR2 are MGHRA and YSYEKL. The CDR3 contains 13 residues. CDR3 loop: CASSQPDGDTQYF. CDR3 DNA sequence: TGCGCCAGCAGCCAACCGGACGGGGATACGCAGTATTTT.

Only a few counts were recorded for this clone. The chain has TRBV29-1 and TRBJ2-7; possibly TRBD1 for D (6 bases). V dropped 3 bases and J dropped 6 bases, with 12 bases sitting between them. CDR1 is SQVTM, CDR2 ANQGSEA, per germline. The CDR3 runs 12 residues. The CDR3 DNA follows: TGCAGCGTTGAGCACAGGGATCGCGAGCAGTACTTC. Translation gives CSVEHRDREQYF.

The chain links TRBV29-1 to TRBJ1-1, with D perhaps TRBD1 (5 bases). V lost 6 bases, J lost 0 bases, and 11 bases lay in between. This CDR3 has 13 amino acids. From germline, CDR1 is SQVTM and CDR2 ANQGSEA. Here the CDR3 DNA reads TGCAGCGTGCAGGGAGGGATGAACACTGAAGCTTTCTTT. Residues: CSVQGGMNTEAFF.

The rearrangement joins TRBV6-6 to TRBJ1-2; D is undetermined. Trimming removed 4 bases from V and 2 bases from J, with 14 bases in between. Germline V gene data show CDR1 as MNHNY and CDR2 as SVGAGI (reference sequence). This CDR3 is built from 15 residues. CDR3 amino acids: CASSFPREGNYGYTF. The CDR3 nucleotides read TGTGCCAGCAGTTTTCCTCGGGAAGGAAACTATGGCTACACCTTC.

In its sample, this clone was seen a few times. The chain recombines TRBV5-6 with TRBJ2-3; D is unresolved. CDR3 length equals 16 residues. Trimming pared 4 bases from V and 0 bases from J, leaving 15 bases between. Germline V gene data show CDR1 as SGHDT and CDR2 as YYEEEE. CDR3 region: CASSRPVDKSTDTQYF. CDR3 sequence (DNA): TGTGCCAGCAGCCGCCCGGTAGATAAGAGCACAGATACGCAGTATTTT.

This clone turned up a few times. The rearrangement links TRBV30 to TRBJ2-7, with D perhaps matching TRBD1 (5 bases). Germline V gene lookup returns CDR1 GTSNPN and CDR2 SVGIG (reference sequence). This CDR3 is 14 amino acids long. The germline V and J ends were trimmed by 0 bases and 3 bases, with 12 bases remaining between them. CDR3 region: CAWSVGAGFYEQYF. The CDR3 nucleotides read TGTGCCTGGAGTGTTGGGGCCGGTTTCTACGAGCAGTACTTC.